This is a list of T cell receptor beta chains from one sample in a study of PD-L1 blockade in urothelial cancer. Sequencing used immunoSEQ multiplex PCR; TCRdb keeps in-frame clones, though not all of them. Of 30,000 to 40,000 clones listed, 84% are singletons. Material: PBMCs, obtained around atezolizumab (anti-PD-L1) treatment. All receptors come from a man aged 55 to 70 with urothelial cancer. Each CDR3 is given with its conserved first and last residue. Each record gives: V gene, D gene, clone size, J gene, CDR3 protein, CDR3 DNA. D genes are given only for firm matches. The listing skips clone size in some rows; elsewhere it reads once, few, many or a size class.

V: TRBV27; D: TRBD2; size: .; J: TRBJ2-7; CDR3: CASSYRGIGTSGPSYEQYF; DNA: TGTGCCAGCAGTTACCGGGGGATAGGGACTAGCGGACCCTCCTACGAGCAGTACTTC
V: TRBV5-1; D: .; size: .; J: TRBJ2-1; CDR3: CASSLVRSSYNEQFF; DNA: TGCGCCAGCAGCTTGGTCAGGTCCTCCTACAATGAGCAGTTCTTC
V: TRBV10-3; D: TRBD1; size: .; J: TRBJ1-3; CDR3: CAISGQQGIPGNTIYF; DNA: TGTGCCATCAGTGGGCAACAGGGGATACCTGGAAACACCATATATTTT
V: TRBV5-1; D: .; size: .; J: TRBJ2-5; CDR3: CASSLGRQETQYF; DNA: TGCGCCAGCAGCTTGGGGAGGCAAGAGACCCAGTACTTC
V: TRBV30; D: .; size: .; J: TRBJ2-5; CDR3: CAWDGRRVGETQYF; DNA: TGTGCCTGGGACGGGAGACGGGTCGGAGAGACCCAGTACTTC
V: TRBV4-2; D: TRBD1; size: .; J: TRBJ2-3; CDR3: CASSQDLFIVFGTGVGASTDTQYF; DNA: TGTGCCAGCAGCCAAGATTTATTTATCGTGTTCGGGACAGGGGTTGGAGCTAGCACAGATACGCAGTATTTT
V: TRBV10-2; D: TRBD1; size: .; J: TRBJ1-2; CDR3: CASSANRGGGYTF; DNA: TGCGCCAGCAGCGCTAACAGGGGTGGTGGCTACACCTTC
V: TRBV19; D: .; size: .; J: TRBJ1-3; CDR3: CASKEGTKGNTIYF; DNA: TGTGCCAGTAAGGAGGGGACGAAAGGAAACACCATATATTTT
V: TRBV6-5; D: .; size: once; J: TRBJ1-1; CDR3: CASSPQGLGAFF; DNA: TGTGCCAGCAGCCCTCAGGGTCTAGGCGCTTTCTTT
V: TRBV2; D: TRBD2; size: .; J: TRBJ2-5; CDR3: CASSDTGGSETQYF; DNA: TGTGCCAGCAGTGACACGGGGGGGTCGGAGACCCAGTACTTC
V: TRBV5-6; D: .; size: .; J: TRBJ2-5; CDR3: CASSLSASWYQETQYF; DNA: TGTGCCAGCAGCTTGAGCGCCAGTTGGTACCAAGAGACCCAGTACTTC
V: TRBV2; D: TRBD2; size: .; J: TRBJ2-1; CDR3: CASRPRAGGSGEQFF; DNA: TGTGCCAGCAGGCCCAGGGCGGGAGGTTCGGGTGAGCAGTTCTTC
V: TRBV19; D: .; size: .; J: TRBJ1-2; CDR3: CASSSGGANYGYTF; DNA: TGTGCCAGTAGTAGTGGGGGGGCAAACTATGGCTACACCTTC
V: TRBV30; D: .; size: .; J: TRBJ1-4; CDR3: CAWRTSSSGKLFF; DNA: TGTGCCTGGAGGACATCCTCCTCTGGAAAACTGTTTTTT
V: TRBV4-1; D: TRBD1; size: .; J: TRBJ1-1; CDR3: CASSSPPGTGGFAEAFF; DNA: TGCGCCAGCAGCTCTCCGCCCGGGACAGGGGGCTTCGCTGAAGCTTTCTTT
V: TRBV11-3; D: .; size: .; J: TRBJ2-7; CDR3: CASSLGGSAYEQYF; DNA: TGTGCCAGCAGCTTAGGGGGCTCTGCCTACGAGCAGTACTTC
V: TRBV10-2; D: .; size: .; J: TRBJ1-2; CDR3: CASSLGGIHGYTF; DNA: TGCGCCAGCAGCCTCGGAGGGATCCATGGCTACACCTTC
V: TRBV6-1; D: .; size: .; J: TRBJ1-4; CDR3: CASRWGANEKLFF; DNA: TGTGCCAGCAGATGGGGCGCTAATGAAAAACTGTTTTTT
V: TRBV19; D: .; size: .; J: TRBJ2-7; CDR3: CASSMEGRTDEQYF; DNA: TGTGCCAGTAGTATGGAGGGGCGGACGGACGAGCAGTACTTC
V: TRBV19; D: TRBD2; size: .; J: TRBJ2-5; CDR3: CASSPLPLAGGETQYF; DNA: TGTGCCAGTAGTCCCCTTCCTCTAGCGGGCGGGGAGACCCAGTACTTC
V: TRBV6-1; D: .; size: .; J: TRBJ1-5; CDR3: CASSANADQPQHF; DNA: TGTGCCAGCAGTGCCAACGCAGATCAGCCCCAGCATTTT
V: TRBV30; D: TRBD2; size: .; J: TRBJ2-1; CDR3: CAWGTGLAGKYNEQFF; DNA: TGTGCCTGGGGCACCGGACTAGCGGGGAAGTACAATGAGCAGTTCTTC
V: TRBV9; D: TRBD1; size: .; J: TRBJ2-1; CDR3: CASSVAGTETNEQFF; DNA: TGTGCCAGCAGCGTAGCCGGGACAGAAACCAATGAGCAGTTCTTC
V: TRBV2; D: .; size: .; J: TRBJ2-7; CDR3: CASSYSVEQYF; DNA: TGTGCCAGCAGTTACAGTGTCGAGCAGTACTTC
V: TRBV19; D: .; size: .; J: TRBJ2-7; CDR3: CASTRSGESYEQYF; DNA: TGTGCCAGTACTCGGTCTGGTGAATCCTACGAGCAGTACTTC
V: TRBV11-2; D: TRBD1; size: .; J: TRBJ2-2; CDR3: CASSIRQGATGELFF; DNA: TGTGCCAGCAGCATAAGACAGGGGGCCACCGGGGAGCTGTTTTTT
V: TRBV5-1; D: .; size: .; J: TRBJ1-1; CDR3: CASSLASRSAEAFF; DNA: TGCGCCAGCAGCTTGGCCTCAAGATCGGCTGAAGCTTTCTTT
V: TRBV5-5; D: .; size: once; J: TRBJ1-2; CDR3: CASSPGQTSYGYTF; DNA: TGTGCCAGCAGCCCTGGACAGACGAGCTATGGCTACACCTTC
V: TRBV2; D: .; size: .; J: TRBJ2-3; CDR3: CASMRVSGTDTQYF; DNA: TGTGCCAGCATGAGGGTCAGCGGCACAGATACGCAGTATTTT
V: TRBV7-2; D: .; size: .; J: TRBJ1-1; CDR3: CASSLRGSTEAFF; DNA: TGTGCCAGCAGCTTAAGAGGGAGCACTGAAGCTTTCTTT
V: TRBV7-8; D: .; size: once; J: TRBJ1-5; CDR3: CASSGFAGGNQPQHF; DNA: TGTGCCAGCAGCGGGTTTGCGGGAGGCAATCAGCCCCAGCATTTT
V: TRBV29-1; D: TRBD1; size: many; J: TRBJ2-6; CDR3: CSVEGDRSGANVLTF; DNA: TGCAGCGTTGAAGGGGACAGGTCTGGGGCCAACGTCCTGACTTTC
V: TRBV27; D: TRBD1; size: once; J: TRBJ1-1; CDR3: CASTRTGRHTEAFF; DNA: TGTGCCAGCACCCGGACAGGGCGGCATACTGAAGCTTTCTTT
V: TRBV10-3; D: .; size: .; J: TRBJ2-5; CDR3: CAISESSPGLVGSGSQETQYF; DNA: TGTGCCATCAGTGAGTCCAGCCCCGGCCTCGTGGGTAGCGGTTCTCAAGAGACCCAGTACTTC
V: TRBV27; D: .; size: .; J: TRBJ2-3; CDR3: CASSSHQTDTQYF; DNA: TGTGCCAGCAGTTCACACCAAACAGATACGCAGTATTTT
V: TRBV10-3; D: TRBD1; size: .; J: TRBJ1-3; CDR3: CAIRGSLNRGSYGNTIYF; DNA: TGTGCCATCAGAGGAAGTTTAAACAGGGGGTCATACGGAAACACCATATATTTT
V: TRBV4-3; D: .; size: .; J: TRBJ2-1; CDR3: CASSQEDSYNEQFF; DNA: TGCGCCAGCAGCCAAGAGGACAGTTACAATGAGCAGTTCTTC
V: TRBV25-1; D: .; size: .; J: TRBJ2-7; CDR3: CASERCVVISYEQYF; DNA: TGTGCCAGCGAGCGCTGCGTGGTGATTTCCTACGAGCAGTACTTC
V: TRBV6-4; D: .; size: .; J: TRBJ2-3; CDR3: CASSDSRGDTQYF; DNA: TGTGCCAGCAGTGACTCACGAGGAGATACGCAGTATTTT
V: TRBV5-1; D: .; size: .; J: TRBJ2-1; CDR3: CASSLTVTPKNEQFF; DNA: TGCGCCAGCAGCTTGACAGTCACACCGAAGAATGAGCAGTTCTTC
V: TRBV2; D: .; size: .; J: TRBJ2-5; CDR3: CASLREMETQYF; DNA: TGTGCCAGCCTCCGGGAAATGGAGACCCAGTACTTC
V: TRBV6-6; D: .; size: .; J: TRBJ1-1; CDR3: CASSDSQGLNTEAFF; DNA: TGTGCCAGCAGTGACTCACAGGGTCTTAACACTGAAGCTTTCTTT
V: TRBV2; D: .; size: .; J: TRBJ1-5; CDR3: CASSSQGKRSNQPQHF; DNA: TGTGCCAGCAGTTCACAGGGAAAGAGGAGCAATCAGCCCCAGCATTTT
V: TRBV5-6; D: TRBD1; size: few; J: TRBJ1-4; CDR3: CASSPFPAGTGSEKLFF; DNA: TGTGCCAGCAGCCCATTCCCTGCCGGGACAGGGAGTGAAAAACTGTTTTTT
V: TRBV5-5; D: .; size: few; J: TRBJ1-2; CDR3: CASLQGPNYGYTF; DNA: TGTGCCAGCCTGCAGGGGCCTAACTATGGCTACACCTTC